A selection of T cell receptor beta chains follows, all from one sample in a study of blood T cell repertoires in COVID-19. The table came from immunoSEQ multiplex PCR; TCRdb's copy has only in-frame clones and leaves some out. The sample lists around 99,000 clones, over 75% seen once, with 5.1% in the top ten. The sample comprised peripheral blood. The receptors shown here come from a man aged 50-59 years with acute or convalescent COVID-19. CDR3s include the opening cysteine and the closing phenylalanine or tryptophan. D genes are given only for firm matches. Where a row states a size, it is once, few, many or the class of an expanded clone; other rows omit it.

d_gene	len	abundance	v_gene	j_gene	CDR3aa	CDR3nt
.	15	.	TRBV30	TRBJ1-1	CAWSVRGLTNTEAFF	TGTGCCTGGAGTGTACGTGGACTCACGAACACTGAAGCTTTCTTT
.	13	.	TRBV5-1	TRBJ2-1	CASSLAPGIEQFF	TGCGCCAGCAGCTTGGCCCCGGGAATAGAGCAGTTCTTC
.	12	.	TRBV5-1	TRBJ2-5	CASSPGVETQYF	TGCGCCAGCAGCCCCGGGGTTGAGACCCAGTACTTC
.	14	.	TRBV6-2/TRBV6-3	TRBJ2-3	CASSYGGGADTQYF	TGTGCCAGCAGTTACGGAGGGGGCGCAGATACGCAGTATTTT
.	13	once	TRBV30	TRBJ2-7	CAGITGSLYEQYF	TGTGCCGGAATAACAGGGTCCCTCTACGAGCAGTACTTC
.	17	once	TRBV10-3	TRBJ1-4	CAISVREGLATNEKLFF	TGTGCCATCAGTGTTAGGGAGGGGTTGGCAACTAATGAAAAACTGTTTTTT
.	12	.	TRBV5-4	TRBJ2-5	CASSWAQETQYF	TGTGCCAGCAGCTGGGCTCAAGAGACCCAGTACTTC
.	13	.	TRBV10-3	TRBJ2-3	CAITESGTDTQYF	TGTGCCATCACAGAGTCCGGCACAGATACGCAGTATTTT
TRBD2	19	.	TRBV7-9	TRBJ2-1	CASSLGRVGGGRADNEQFF	TGTGCCAGCAGCTTAGGACGGGTAGGTGGCGGGAGGGCCGACAATGAGCAGTTCTTC
.	15	.	TRBV3-1/TRBV3-2	TRBJ2-1	CASSQDRIAANEQFF	TGTGCCAGCAGCCAAGATCGGATAGCGGCCAATGAGCAGTTCTTC
.	16	.	TRBV2	TRBJ1-5	CASRVRQAYSNQPQHF	TGTGCCAGCAGAGTGAGACAGGCTTATAGCAATCAGCCCCAGCATTTT
TRBD1	18	.	TRBV24-1	TRBJ2-1	CATSDLSSGGTGGNEQFF	TGTGCCACCAGTGATTTGAGTAGTGGCGGGACAGGGGGTAATGAGCAGTTCTTC